Listed here are 21 T cell receptor beta chains from one sample, sequenced in a study of shared clonotypes between healthy human individuals. Produced via immunoSEQ multiplex PCR; TCRdb's table is partial and in-frame only. The table includes roughly 2 million clones, about 94% detected once. The specimen sequenced was naive CD4+ T cells sorted from blood. As for subset: CD45RA+ positively selected. These receptor sequences come from a man aged 18 to 30 in good health.

The rearrangement joins TRBV10-3 to TRBJ2-3; D unclear. Germline values: CDR1 ENHRY, CDR2 SYGVKD. The V gene lost 0 bases and the J gene lost 8 bases, with 9 bases spanning the gap. This CDR3 contains 13 residues. In nucleotides, the CDR3 is TGTGCCATCAGTGAGTCCGAACTCGGTACGCAGTATTTT. Translation: CAISESELGTQYF.

The chain combines TRBV4-3 with TRBJ2-3, with a possible D match to TRBD2 (6 bases). Looked up from germline, CDR1 is LGHNA and CDR2 is YSLEER. This CDR3 spans 19 amino acids. Trimming stripped 0 bases from V and 5 bases from J, with 24 bases between. The chain's CDR3 is CASSQDSAHRASVKDTQYF. In nucleotides, the CDR3 is TGCGCCAGCAGCCAAGATTCGGCCCACCGGGCTAGCGTGAAAGATACGCAGTATTTT.

Remarks on this clone: Other DNA sequences in the sample encode the same CDR3. The chain employs TRBV27 and TRBJ1-5; D possibly corresponds to TRBD1 (6 bases). Germline loops: CDR1 MNHEY, CDR2 SMNVEV (reference sequence). CDR3 length: 13 residues. V lost 6 bases and J 4 bases, leaving 10 bases between the germline ends. The DNA for the CDR3 is TGTGCCAGCAGCCTAAGGGGGAATCAGCCCCAGCATTTT. Encoded protein: CASSLRGNQPQHF.

For this clone: The sample holds other DNA sequences that translate to the same CDR3. This rearrangement joins TRBV5-4 to TRBJ1-1; D is unresolved. Germline assignment: CDR1 SGHNT and CDR2 YYREEE (reference sequence). V gave up 0 bases and J gave up 0 bases, with 6 bases separating them. CDR3 length equals 14 residues. The CDR3 region has the DNA TGTGCCAGCAGCTTGGGGAACCTGAACACTGAAGCTTTCTTT. Amino acids: CASSLGNLNTEAFF.

This clone appeared a single time. V and J are TRBV18 and TRBJ2-3; D is ambiguous. Trimming cost V 2 bases and J 2 bases, with 11 bases left between them. Germline CDR1 is KGHSH and CDR2 is LQKENI. CDR3 length: 15 amino acids. The chain's CDR3 is CASSPANPTTDTQYF. CDR3 coding DNA: TGTGCCAGCTCACCAGCGAATCCCACCACAGATACGCAGTATTTT.

The genes are TRBV6-4 and TRBJ1-6; D not resolved. There are 14 residues in the CDR3. CDR1 and CDR2 from the germline V gene are MRHNA and SNTAGT. V lost 6 bases to trimming and J lost 7 bases, with 13 bases between them. The CDR3 nucleotides are TGTGCCAGCAGAGTCAAGTCCCTCAATTCACCCCTCCACTTT. Its translation is CASRVKSLNSPLHF.

This chain connects TRBV28 to TRBJ1-6; D gene uncertain. Germline values: CDR1 MDHEN, CDR2 SYDVKM. The CDR3 sequence is 12 residues long. V shed 7 bases and J shed 10 bases, with 11 bases lying between them. CDR3 bases: TGTGCCAGCATCGGCGTTCGGTCACCCCTCCACTTT. This codes for CASIGVRSPLHF.

The chain joins TRBV5-1 to TRBJ2-5; no reliable D call. The germline CDR1 and CDR2 sequences are SGHRS and YFSETQ. The CDR3 runs 16 residues. Between the trimmed V and J ends, which lost 0 bases and 1 base, there was a span of 13 bases. The CDR3 DNA follows: TGCGCCAGCAGCTTGGGCCCAGCTGGAGTCCAAGAGACCCAGTACTTC. It specifies CASSLGPAGVQETQYF.

This chain joins TRBV7-2 and TRBJ2-2; the D is unclear. The CDR3 runs to 14 residues. Germline CDR1 SGHTA, CDR2 FQGNSA. Between the trimmed V and J ends, which lost 5 bases and 9 bases, there was a span of 16 bases. The chain's CDR3 is CASSDWAGQRELFF. CDR3 sequence (DNA): TGTGCCAGCAGCGACTGGGCCGGGCAACGGGAGCTGTTTTTT.

The chain couples TRBV10-3 to TRBJ2-1, with D perhaps TRBD1 or TRBD2 (6 bases each). Germline loops: CDR1 ENHRY, CDR2 SYGVKD. Deletions cut 0 bases from V and 5 bases from J, with 14 bases between. This CDR3 region has 16 residues. Here the CDR3 reads CAISESSRDNNNEQFF. The CDR3 region has the DNA TGTGCCATCAGTGAGTCTTCGCGGGACAATAACAATGAGCAGTTCTTC.

The chain couples TRBV5-4 to TRBJ1-1; maybe TRBD1 (5 bases). Trimming removed 4 bases at V and 0 bases at J, with 16 bases between. The CDR3 spans 16 residues. Germline V gene sequence: CDR1 SGHNT, CDR2 YYREEE (reference sequence). The CDR3 loop is CASSLPRGGMNTEAFF. For the CDR3, the DNA is TGTGCCAGCAGCCTCCCTCGGGGGGGGATGAACACTGAAGCTTTCTTT.

This chain uses TRBV2 with TRBJ1-1; D is perhaps TRBD1 (5 bases). V lost 6 bases and J 6 bases, leaving 8 bases between the germline ends. The CDR3 covers 11 residues. Germline CDR1 and CDR2: SNHLY and FYNNEI. In DNA form, the CDR3 reads TGTGCCAGCAGGGCCAGGGCTGAAGCTTTCTTT. This encodes CASRARAEAFF.

This clone was seen once. The J gene is TRBJ2-3, the V gene TRBV7-9; D is ambiguous. There are 15 residues in the CDR3. CDR1 is SEHNR, CDR2 FQNEAQ, per germline (reference sequence). V dropped 0 bases and J dropped 2 bases, with 9 bases sitting between them. The CDR3 is CASSLAVPPTDTQYF. CDR3 DNA: TGTGCCAGCAGCTTAGCCGTCCCACCCACAGATACGCAGTATTTT.

V and J are TRBV27 and TRBJ1-6, with D tentatively TRBD1 (6 bases). CDR3 size: 14 residues. Germline loops: CDR1 MNHEY, CDR2 SMNVEV (reference sequence). V was clipped by 6 bases and J by 9 bases, with 15 bases between them. For the CDR3, the DNA is TGTGCCAGCAGGGTAAAACAGGGAAGTTCACCCCTCCACTTT. Its translation: CASRVKQGSSPLHF.

This chain connects TRBV4-1 to TRBJ2-3; TRBD2 agrees at 8 bases. V was clipped by 4 bases and J by 0 bases; unmatched bases: 3. Germline-derived CDR1 and CDR2 are MGHRA and YSYEKL. The CDR3 runs 15 residues. Here the CDR3 reads CASSPQRGSTDTQYF. The CDR3 nucleotides read TGCGCCAGCAGCCCCCAGCGGGGGAGCACAGATACGCAGTATTTT.

This clone appeared once. The CDR3 spells CASSSDTGTGGSDTQYF. CDR3 sequence (DNA): TGTGCCAGCAGCTCAGACACTGGGACAGGGGGATCAGATACGCAGTATTTT. The chain is built from TRBV7-9 and TRBJ2-3; 11 bases are shared with TRBD1. After removal of 4 bases from V and 4 bases from J, the junction contained 10 bases not matched to a gene. Per germline, CDR1 SEHNR and CDR2 FQNEAQ (reference sequence). The CDR3 totals 17 residues.

The CDR3 sequence: CASSYFGVGHF. For the CDR3, the DNA is TGTGCCAGCAGTTACTTCGGGGTAGGGCATTTT. The V and J genes are TRBV6-6 and TRBJ1-5, with D unresolved. Germline CDR1 reads MNHNY; CDR2 reads SVGAGI (reference sequence). The CDR3 totals 11 residues. V lost 1 base and J lost 15, with 10 bases in between.

Points on this clone: Other DNA variants within this sample encode the same CDR3. The chain uses TRBV18 and TRBJ1-2; maybe TRBD1 (5 bases). This CDR3 has 14 amino acids. Deletions cut 3 bases from V and 2 bases from J, with 10 bases between. Germline CDR1 reads KGHSH; CDR2 reads LQKENI. The CDR3 loop reads CASSPGRGNYGYTF. CDR3 DNA sequence: TGTGCCAGCTCACCGGGTAGGGGAAACTATGGCTACACCTTC. The full variable domain, rest sourced from reference TRBV18 and TRBJ1-2, is NAGVMQNPRHLVRRRGQEARLRCSPMKGHSHVYWYRQLPEEGLKFMVYLQKENIIDESGMPKERFSAEFPKEGPSILRIQQVVRGDSAAYFCASSPGRGNYGYTFGSGTRLTVV.

Turning to this clone: The sample carries other DNA sequences with the same CDR3. The genes are TRBV20-1 and TRBJ2-1, with no clear D. The V and J ends lost 1 base and 5 bases respectively, with 3 bases between them. The length of the CDR3 is 11 residues. CDR1 is DFQATT and CDR2 is SNEGSKA in the germline V gene (reference sequence). CDR3 in amino acids: CSARANNEQFF. CDR3 coding DNA: TGCAGTGCTAGAGCTAACAATGAGCAGTTCTTC.

J is TRBJ1-4 and V is TRBV30; 7 nucleotides agree with TRBD1. Germline values: CDR1 GTSNPN, CDR2 SVGIG (reference sequence). The length of the CDR3 is 17 residues. V was clipped by 7 bases and J by 5 bases; unmatched bases: 19. The CDR3: CASSGTASFRLNEKLFF. The DNA for the CDR3 is TGTGCCTCCTCAGGGACAGCTAGTTTTCGTCTAAATGAAAAACTGTTTTTT.

With respect to this clone: Other DNA sequences from this sample encode an identical CDR3 as well. This chain joins TRBV6-1 and TRBJ2-5; 11 bases agree with TRBD1. The CDR3 loop spans 15 amino acids. CDR1 and CDR2 from the germline V gene are MNHNS and SASEGT. Losses at the gene ends were 8 bases for V and 2 bases for J; bases not matched to a gene: 7. The CDR3 region is CASSSGTGGQETQYF. The CDR3 DNA is TGTGCCAGCTCTAGTGGGACAGGGGGGCAAGAGACCCAGTACTTC.